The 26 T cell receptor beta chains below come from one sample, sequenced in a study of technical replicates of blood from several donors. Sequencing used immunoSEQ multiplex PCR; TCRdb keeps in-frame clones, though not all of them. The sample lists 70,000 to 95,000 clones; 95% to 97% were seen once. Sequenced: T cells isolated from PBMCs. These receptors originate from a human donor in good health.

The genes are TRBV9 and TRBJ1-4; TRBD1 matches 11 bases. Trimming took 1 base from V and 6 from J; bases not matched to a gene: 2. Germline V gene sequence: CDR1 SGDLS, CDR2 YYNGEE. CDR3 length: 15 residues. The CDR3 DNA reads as TGTGCCAGCAGCGTAAGGACAGGGGGCGATGAAAAACTGTTTTTT. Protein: CASSVRTGGDEKLFF.

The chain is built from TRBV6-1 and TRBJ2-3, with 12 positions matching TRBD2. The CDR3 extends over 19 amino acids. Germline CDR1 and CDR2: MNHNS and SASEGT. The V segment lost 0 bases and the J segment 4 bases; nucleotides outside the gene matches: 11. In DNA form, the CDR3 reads TGTGCCAGCAGTGAAGCGCTTCTAGCGGGAGGGCCCTACGCAGATACGCAGTATTTT. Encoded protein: CASSEALLAGGPYADTQYF.

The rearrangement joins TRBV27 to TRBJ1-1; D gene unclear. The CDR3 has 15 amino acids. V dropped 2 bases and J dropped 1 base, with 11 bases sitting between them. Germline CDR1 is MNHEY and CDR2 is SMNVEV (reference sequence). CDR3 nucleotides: TGTGCCAGCAGTTTACGTCAGGTCCCGAACACTGAAGCTTTCTTT. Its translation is CASSLRQVPNTEAFF.

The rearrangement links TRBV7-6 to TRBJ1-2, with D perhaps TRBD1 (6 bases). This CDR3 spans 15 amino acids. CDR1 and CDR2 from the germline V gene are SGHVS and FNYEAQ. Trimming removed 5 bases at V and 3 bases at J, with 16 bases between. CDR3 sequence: CASSHTQAGDYGYTF. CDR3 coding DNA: TGTGCCAGCAGCCACACACAGGCAGGGGACTATGGCTACACCTTC.

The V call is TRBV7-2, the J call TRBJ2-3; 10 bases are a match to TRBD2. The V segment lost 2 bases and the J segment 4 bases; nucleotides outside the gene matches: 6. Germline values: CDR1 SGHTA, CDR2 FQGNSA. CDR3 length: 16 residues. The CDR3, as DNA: TGTGCCAGCAGCTTAAGTTCTAGCGGGAGCGCAGATACGCAGTATTTT. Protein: CASSLSSSGSADTQYF.

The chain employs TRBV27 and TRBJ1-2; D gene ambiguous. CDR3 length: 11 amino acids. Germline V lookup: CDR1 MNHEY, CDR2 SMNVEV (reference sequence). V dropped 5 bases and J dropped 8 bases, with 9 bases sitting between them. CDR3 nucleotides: TGTGCCAGCAGTAACGGGAGCGGCTACACCTTC. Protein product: CASSNGSGYTF.

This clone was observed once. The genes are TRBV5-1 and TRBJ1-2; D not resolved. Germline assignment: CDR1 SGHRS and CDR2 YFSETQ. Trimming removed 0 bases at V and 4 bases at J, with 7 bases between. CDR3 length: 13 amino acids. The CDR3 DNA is TGCGCCAGCAGCTTGGAGTCAGGCTATGGCTACACCTTC. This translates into CASSLESGYGYTF. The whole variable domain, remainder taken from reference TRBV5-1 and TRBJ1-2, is KAGVTQTPRYLIKTRGQQVTLSCSPISGHRSVSWYQQTPGQGLQFLFEYFSETQRNKGNFPGRFSGRQFSNSRSEMNVSTLELGDSALYLCASSLESGYGYTFGSGTRLTVV.

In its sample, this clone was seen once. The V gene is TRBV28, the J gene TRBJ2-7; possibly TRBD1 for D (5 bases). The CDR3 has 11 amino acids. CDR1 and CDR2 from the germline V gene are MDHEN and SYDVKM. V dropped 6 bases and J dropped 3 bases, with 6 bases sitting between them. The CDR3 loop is CASRTVYEQYF. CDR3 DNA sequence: TGTGCCAGCAGGACAGTCTACGAGCAGTACTTC.

The CDR3, as DNA: TGTGCCAGCAGGGGCTCAGGGGTTTCGGGGGAGCAGTACTTC. Translating it yields CASRGSGVSGEQYF. J is TRBJ2-7 and V is TRBV7-9; a weak D match, TRBD1 (6 bases). Trimming cost V 6 bases and J 7 bases, with 19 bases left between them. This CDR3 contains 14 residues. Germline CDR1 and CDR2: SEHNR and FQNEAQ (reference sequence).

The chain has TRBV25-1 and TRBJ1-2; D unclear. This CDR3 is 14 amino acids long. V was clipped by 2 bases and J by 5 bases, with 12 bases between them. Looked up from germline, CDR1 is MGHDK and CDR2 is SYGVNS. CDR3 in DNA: TGTGCCAGCAGTGAAGCAGGCTACTTTTATGGCTACACCTTC. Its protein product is CASSEAGYFYGYTF.

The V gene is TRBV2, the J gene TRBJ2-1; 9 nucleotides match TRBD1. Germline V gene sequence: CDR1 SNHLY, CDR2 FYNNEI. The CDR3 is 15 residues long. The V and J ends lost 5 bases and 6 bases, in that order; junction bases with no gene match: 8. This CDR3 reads CASSLQGAAGNEQFF. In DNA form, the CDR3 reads TGTGCCAGCAGTCTACAGGGGGCAGCAGGCAATGAGCAGTTCTTC.

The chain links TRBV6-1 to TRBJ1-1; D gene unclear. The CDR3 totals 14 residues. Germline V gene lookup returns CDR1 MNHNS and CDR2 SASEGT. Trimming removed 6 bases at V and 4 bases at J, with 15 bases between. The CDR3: CASRDLREFTEAFF. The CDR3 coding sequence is TGTGCCAGCAGAGATCTTCGAGAATTCACTGAAGCTTTCTTT.

CDR3 bases: TGCGCCAGCAGTGAGTCGACGGGGGGTACGCAGTATTTT. Its protein is CASSESTGGTQYF. The gene calls are TRBV10-2 and TRBJ2-3; 7 bases are shared with TRBD2. The V segment lost 0 bases and the J segment 8 bases; nucleotides outside the gene matches: 2. CDR1 is WSHSY and CDR2 is SAAADI in the germline V gene. CDR3 length equals 13 residues.

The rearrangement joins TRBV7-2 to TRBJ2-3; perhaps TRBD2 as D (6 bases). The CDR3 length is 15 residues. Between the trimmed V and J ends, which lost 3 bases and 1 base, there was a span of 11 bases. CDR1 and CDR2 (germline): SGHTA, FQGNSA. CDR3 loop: CASSFGASGTDTQYF. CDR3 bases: TGTGCCAGCAGCTTCGGGGCTAGCGGCACAGATACGCAGTATTTT.

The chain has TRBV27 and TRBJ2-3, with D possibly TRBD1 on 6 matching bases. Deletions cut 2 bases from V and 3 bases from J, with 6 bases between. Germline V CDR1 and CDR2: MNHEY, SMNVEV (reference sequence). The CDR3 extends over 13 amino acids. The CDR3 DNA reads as TGTGCCAGCAGTTTAGGACAGACAGATACGCAGTATTTT. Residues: CASSLGQTDTQYF.

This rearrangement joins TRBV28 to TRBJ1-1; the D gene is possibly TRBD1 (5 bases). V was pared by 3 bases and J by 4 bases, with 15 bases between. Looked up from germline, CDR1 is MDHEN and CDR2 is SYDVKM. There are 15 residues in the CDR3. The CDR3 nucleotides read TGTGCCAGCAGTTTCCGACCAAGGGGAAGCACTGAAGCTTTCTTT. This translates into CASSFRPRGSTEAFF.

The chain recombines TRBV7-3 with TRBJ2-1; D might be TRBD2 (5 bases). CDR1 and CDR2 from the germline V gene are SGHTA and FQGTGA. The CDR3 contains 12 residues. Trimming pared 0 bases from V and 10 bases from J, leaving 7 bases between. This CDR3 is CASSLTGGEQFF. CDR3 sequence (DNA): TGTGCCAGCAGCTTAACGGGCGGGGAGCAGTTCTTC.

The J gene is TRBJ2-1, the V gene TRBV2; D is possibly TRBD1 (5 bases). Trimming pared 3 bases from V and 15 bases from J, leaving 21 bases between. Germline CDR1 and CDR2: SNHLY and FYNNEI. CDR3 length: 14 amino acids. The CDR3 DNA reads TGTGCCAGCAGTGATTTCGGACACATTCACCGGCGGTTCTTC. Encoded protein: CASSDFGHIHRRFF.

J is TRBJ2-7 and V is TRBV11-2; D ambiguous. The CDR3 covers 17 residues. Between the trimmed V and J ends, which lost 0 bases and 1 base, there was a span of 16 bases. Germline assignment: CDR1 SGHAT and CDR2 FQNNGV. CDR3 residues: CASSLDRRLVNSYEQYF. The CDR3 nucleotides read TGTGCCAGCAGCTTAGATCGGCGGTTAGTAAATTCCTACGAGCAGTACTTC.

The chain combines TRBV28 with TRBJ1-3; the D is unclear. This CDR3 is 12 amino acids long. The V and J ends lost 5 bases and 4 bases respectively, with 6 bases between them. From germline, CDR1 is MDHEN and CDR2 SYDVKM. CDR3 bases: TGTGCCAGCAGTACTCCCGGAAACACCATATATTTT. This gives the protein CASSTPGNTIYF. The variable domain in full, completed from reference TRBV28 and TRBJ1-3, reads DVKVTQSSRYLVKRTGEKVFLECVQDMDHENMFWYRQDPGLGLRLIYFSYDVKMKEKGDIPEGYSVSREKKERFSLILESASTNQTSMYLCASSTPGNTIYFGEGSWLTVV.

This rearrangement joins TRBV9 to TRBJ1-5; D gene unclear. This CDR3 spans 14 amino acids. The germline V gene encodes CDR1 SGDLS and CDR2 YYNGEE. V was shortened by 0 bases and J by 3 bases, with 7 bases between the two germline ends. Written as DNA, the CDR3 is TGTGCCAGCAGCGTAGGGCAGGTCAATCAGCCCCAGCATTTT. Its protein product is CASSVGQVNQPQHF.

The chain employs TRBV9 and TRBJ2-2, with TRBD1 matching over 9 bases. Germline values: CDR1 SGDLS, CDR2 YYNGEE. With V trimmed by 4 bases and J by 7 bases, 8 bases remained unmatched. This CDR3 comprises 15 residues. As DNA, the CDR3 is TGTGCCAGCAGCACCCGGACAGGGGCAAACGGGGAGCTGTTTTTT. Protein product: CASSTRTGANGELFF.

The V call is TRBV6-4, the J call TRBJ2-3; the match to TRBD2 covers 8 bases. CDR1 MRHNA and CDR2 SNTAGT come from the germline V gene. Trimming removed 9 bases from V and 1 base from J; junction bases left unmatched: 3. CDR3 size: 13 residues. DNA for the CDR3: TGTGCCAGTTCTAGCGGGCGCACAGATACGCAGTATTTT. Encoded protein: CASSSGRTDTQYF.

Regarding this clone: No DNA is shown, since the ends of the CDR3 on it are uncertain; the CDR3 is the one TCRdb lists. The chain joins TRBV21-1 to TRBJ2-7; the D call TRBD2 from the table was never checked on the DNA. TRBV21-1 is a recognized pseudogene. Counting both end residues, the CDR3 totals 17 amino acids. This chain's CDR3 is CASSKWASGTSSYEQYF.

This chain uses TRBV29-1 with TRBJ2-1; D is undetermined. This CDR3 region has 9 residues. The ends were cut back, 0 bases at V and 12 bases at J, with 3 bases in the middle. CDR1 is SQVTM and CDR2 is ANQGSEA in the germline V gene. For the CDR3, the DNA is TGCAGCGTTGAAGACGGGCAGTTCTTC. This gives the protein CSVEDGQFF.

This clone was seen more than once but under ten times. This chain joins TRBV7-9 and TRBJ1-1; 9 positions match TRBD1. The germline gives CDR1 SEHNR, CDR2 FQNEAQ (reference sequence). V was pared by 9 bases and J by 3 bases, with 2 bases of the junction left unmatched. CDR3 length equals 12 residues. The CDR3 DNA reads TGTGCCAGAAGACAGGGGGACACTGAAGCTTTCTTT. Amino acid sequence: CARRQGDTEAFF.